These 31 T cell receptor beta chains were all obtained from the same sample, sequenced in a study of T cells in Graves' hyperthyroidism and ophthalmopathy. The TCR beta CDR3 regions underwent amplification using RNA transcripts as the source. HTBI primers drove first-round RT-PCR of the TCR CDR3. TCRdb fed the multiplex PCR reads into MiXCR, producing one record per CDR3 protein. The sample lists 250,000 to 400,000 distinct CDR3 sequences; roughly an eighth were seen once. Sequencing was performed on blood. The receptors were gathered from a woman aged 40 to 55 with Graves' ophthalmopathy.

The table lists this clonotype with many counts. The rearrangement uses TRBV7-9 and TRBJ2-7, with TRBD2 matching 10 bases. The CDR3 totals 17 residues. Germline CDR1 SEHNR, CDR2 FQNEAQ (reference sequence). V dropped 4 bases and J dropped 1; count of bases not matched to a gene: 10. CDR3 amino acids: CASSSSIAGGKSYEQYF. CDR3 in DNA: TGTGCCAGCAGCTCCTCTATAGCGGGAGGAAAGTCCTACGAGCAGTACTTC.

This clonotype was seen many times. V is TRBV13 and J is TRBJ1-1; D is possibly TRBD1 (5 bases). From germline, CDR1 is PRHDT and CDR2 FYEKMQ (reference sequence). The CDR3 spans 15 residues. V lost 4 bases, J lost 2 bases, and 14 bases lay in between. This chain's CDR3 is CASSSLGTGNTEAFF. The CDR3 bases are TGTGCCAGCAGCTCCCTCGGGACCGGTAACACTGAAGCTTTCTTT.

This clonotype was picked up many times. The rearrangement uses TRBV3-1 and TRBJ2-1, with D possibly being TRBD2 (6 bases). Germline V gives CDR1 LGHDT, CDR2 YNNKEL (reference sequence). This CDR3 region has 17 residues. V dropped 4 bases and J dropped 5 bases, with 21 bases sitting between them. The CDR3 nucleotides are TGTGCCAGCAGCCGGGACCTACTAGTTGGCGGGGACAATGAGCAGTTCTTC. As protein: CASSRDLLVGGDNEQFF.

The CDR3 region is CASSLPGGTGVYEQFF. CDR3 coding DNA: TGTGCCAGCAGCTTACCAGGCGGGACAGGGGTGTATGAGCAGTTCTTC. This chain links TRBV7-9 with TRBJ2-1; 10 bases line up with TRBD1. The V gene's germline CDR1 is SEHNR and CDR2 FQNEAQ (reference sequence). Unmatched junction bases numbered 9, after V lost 2 bases and J lost 8 bases. This CDR3 is 16 amino acids long.

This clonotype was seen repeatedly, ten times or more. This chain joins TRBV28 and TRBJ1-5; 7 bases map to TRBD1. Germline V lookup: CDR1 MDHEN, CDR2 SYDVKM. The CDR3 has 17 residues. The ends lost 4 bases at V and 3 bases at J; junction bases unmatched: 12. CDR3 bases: TGTGCCAGCAGTTCCTCGATACAGGGGTTTCCCAATCAGCCCCAGCATTTT. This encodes CASSSSIQGFPNQPQHF.

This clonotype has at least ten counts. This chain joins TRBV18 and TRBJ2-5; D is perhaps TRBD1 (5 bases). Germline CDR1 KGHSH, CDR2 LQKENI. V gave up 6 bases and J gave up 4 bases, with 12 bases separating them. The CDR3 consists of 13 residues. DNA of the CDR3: TGTGCCAGCTCCCTCAGGGATGGAGAGACCCAGTACTTC. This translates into CASSLRDGETQYF.

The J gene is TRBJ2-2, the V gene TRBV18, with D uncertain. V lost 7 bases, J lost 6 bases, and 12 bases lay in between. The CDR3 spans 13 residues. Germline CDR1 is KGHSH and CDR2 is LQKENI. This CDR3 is CASLQDNAGELFF. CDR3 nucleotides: TGTGCCAGCTTACAAGATAACGCCGGGGAGCTGTTTTTT.

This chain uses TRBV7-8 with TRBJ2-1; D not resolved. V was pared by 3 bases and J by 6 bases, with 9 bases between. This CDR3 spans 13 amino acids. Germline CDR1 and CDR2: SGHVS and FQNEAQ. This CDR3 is CASSLAVGNEQFF. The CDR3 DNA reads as TGTGCCAGCAGCTTGGCGGTTGGCAATGAGCAGTTCTTC.

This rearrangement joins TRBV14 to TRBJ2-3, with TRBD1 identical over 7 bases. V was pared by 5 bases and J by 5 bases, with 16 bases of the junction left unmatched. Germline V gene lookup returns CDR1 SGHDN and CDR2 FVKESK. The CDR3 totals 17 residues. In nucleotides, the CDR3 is TGTGCCAGCAGCTCCCATGTAGGAGTTAGGGGGCAAGATACGCAGTATTTT. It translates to CASSSHVGVRGQDTQYF.

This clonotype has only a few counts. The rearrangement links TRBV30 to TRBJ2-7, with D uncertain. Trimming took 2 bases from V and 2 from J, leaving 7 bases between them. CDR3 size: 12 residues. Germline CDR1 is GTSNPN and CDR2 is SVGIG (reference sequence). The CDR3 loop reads CAWSRLPYEQYF. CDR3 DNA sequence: TGTGCCTGGAGTCGGTTGCCCTACGAGCAGTACTTC.

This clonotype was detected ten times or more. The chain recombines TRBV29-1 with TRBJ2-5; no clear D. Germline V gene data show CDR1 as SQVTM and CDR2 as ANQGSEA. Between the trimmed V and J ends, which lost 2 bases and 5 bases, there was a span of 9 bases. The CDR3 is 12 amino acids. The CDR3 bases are TGCAGCGTTGAACGGACCGGGGAGACCCAGTACTTC. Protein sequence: CSVERTGETQYF.

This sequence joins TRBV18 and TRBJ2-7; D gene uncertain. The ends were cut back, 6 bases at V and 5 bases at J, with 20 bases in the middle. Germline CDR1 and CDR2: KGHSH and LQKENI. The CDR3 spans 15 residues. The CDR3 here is CASSSGPPISHEQYF. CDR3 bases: TGTGCCAGCTCGTCAGGACCACCAATTAGTCACGAGCAGTACTTC.

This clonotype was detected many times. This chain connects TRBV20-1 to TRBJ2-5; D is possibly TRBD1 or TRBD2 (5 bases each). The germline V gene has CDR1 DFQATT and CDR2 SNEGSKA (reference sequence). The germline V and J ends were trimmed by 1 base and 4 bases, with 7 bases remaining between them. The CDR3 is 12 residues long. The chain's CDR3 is CSARGGRETQYF. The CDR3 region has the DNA TGCAGTGCTAGAGGGGGGAGAGAGACCCAGTACTTC.

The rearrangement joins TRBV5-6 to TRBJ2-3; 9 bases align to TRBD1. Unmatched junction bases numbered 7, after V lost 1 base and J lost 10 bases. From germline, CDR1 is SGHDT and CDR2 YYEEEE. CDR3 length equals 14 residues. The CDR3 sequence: CASSLRGTGLAQYF. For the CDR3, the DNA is TGTGCCAGCAGCTTGAGGGGGACAGGGCTTGCGCAGTATTTT.

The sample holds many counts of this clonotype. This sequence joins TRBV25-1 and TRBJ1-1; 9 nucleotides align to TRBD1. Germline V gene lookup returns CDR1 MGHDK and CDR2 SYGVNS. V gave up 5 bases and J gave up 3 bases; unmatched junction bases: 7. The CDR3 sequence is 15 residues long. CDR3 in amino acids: CASSKHRGRDTEAFF. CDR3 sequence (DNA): TGTGCCAGCAGTAAACACAGGGGGCGGGACACTGAAGCTTTCTTT.

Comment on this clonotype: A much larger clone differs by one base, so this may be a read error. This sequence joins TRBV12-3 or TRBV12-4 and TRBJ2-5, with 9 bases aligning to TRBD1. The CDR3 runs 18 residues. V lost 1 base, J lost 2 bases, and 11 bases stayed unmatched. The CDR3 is CASSLGNRRDRDQETQYF. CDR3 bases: TGTGCCAGCAGTTTAGGCAATAGGCGGGACAGGGATCAAGAGACCCAGTACTTC.

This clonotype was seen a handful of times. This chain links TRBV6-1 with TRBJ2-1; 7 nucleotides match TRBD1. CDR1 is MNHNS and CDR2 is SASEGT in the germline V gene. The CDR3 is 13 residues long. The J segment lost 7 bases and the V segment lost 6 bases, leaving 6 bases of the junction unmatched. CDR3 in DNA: TGTGCCAGCAGGGAGACAGGGTCTAATGAGCAGTTCTTC. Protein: CASRETGSNEQFF.

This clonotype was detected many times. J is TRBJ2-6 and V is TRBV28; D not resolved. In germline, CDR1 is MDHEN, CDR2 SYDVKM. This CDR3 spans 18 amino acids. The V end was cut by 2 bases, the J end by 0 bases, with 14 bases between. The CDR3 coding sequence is TGTGCCAGCAGTTTAATGTGGGGAACGGCCTCTGGGGCCAACGTCCTGACTTTC. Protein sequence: CASSLMWGTASGANVLTF.

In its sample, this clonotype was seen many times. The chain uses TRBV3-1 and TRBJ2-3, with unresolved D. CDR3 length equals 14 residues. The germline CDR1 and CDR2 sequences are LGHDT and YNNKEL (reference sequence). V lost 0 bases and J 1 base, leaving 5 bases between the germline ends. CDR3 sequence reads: CASSQDWGTDTQYF. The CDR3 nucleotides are TGTGCCAGCAGCCAAGATTGGGGCACAGATACGCAGTATTTT.

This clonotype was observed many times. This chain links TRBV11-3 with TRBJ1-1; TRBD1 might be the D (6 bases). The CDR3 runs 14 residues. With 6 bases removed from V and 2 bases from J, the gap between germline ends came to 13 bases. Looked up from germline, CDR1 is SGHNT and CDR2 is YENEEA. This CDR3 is CASSFPGANTEAFF. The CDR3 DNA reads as TGTGCCAGCAGTTTCCCAGGGGCTAACACTGAAGCTTTCTTT.

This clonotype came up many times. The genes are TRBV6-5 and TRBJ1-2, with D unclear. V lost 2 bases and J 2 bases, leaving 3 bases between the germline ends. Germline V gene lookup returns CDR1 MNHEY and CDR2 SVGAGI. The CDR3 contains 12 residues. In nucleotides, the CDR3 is TGTGCCAGCAGTTACGGGAACTATGGCTACACCTTC. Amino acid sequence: CASSYGNYGYTF.

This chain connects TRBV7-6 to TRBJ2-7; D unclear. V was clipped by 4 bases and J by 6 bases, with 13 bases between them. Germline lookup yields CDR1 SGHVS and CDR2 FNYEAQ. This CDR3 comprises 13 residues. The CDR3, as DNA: TGTGCCAGCAGCTCGACCCGGTCGTCCGAGCAGTACTTC. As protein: CASSSTRSSEQYF.

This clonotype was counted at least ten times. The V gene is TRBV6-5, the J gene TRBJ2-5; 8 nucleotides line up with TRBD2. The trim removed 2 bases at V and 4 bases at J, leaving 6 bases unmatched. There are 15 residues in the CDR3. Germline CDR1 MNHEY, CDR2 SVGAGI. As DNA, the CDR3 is TGTGCCAGCAGTTACCTAGCGGGTAGGCCAGAGACCCAGTACTTC. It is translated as CASSYLAGRPETQYF.

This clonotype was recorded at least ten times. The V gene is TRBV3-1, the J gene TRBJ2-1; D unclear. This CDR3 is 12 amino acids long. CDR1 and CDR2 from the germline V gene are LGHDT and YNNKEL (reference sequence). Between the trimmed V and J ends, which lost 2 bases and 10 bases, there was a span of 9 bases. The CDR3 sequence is CASSQMRSEQFF. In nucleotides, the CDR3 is TGTGCCAGCAGCCAAATGAGGAGCGAGCAGTTCTTC.

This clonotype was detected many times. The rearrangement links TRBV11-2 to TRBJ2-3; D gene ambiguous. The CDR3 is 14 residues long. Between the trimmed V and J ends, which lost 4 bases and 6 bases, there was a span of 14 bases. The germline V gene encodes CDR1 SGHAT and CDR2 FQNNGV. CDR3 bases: TGTGCCAGCAGCTATGTCAGTTCGGCGGATACGCAGTATTTT. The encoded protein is CASSYVSSADTQYF. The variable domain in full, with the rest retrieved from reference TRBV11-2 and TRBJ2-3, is EAGVAQSPRYKIIEKRQSVAFWCNPISGHATLYWYQQILGQGPKLLIQFQNNGVVDDSQLPKDRFSAERLKGVDSTLKIQPAKLEDSAVYLCASSYVSSADTQYFGPGTRLTVL.

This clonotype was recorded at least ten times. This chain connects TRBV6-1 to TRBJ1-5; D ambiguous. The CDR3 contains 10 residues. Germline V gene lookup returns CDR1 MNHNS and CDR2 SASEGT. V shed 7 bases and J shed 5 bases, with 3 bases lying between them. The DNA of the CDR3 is TGTGCCAGCAACGATCAGCCCCAGCATTTT. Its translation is CASNDQPQHF.

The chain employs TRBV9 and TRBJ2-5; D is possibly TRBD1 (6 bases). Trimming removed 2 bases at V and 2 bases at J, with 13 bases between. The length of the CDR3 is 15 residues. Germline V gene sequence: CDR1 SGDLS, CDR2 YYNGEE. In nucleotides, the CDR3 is TGTGCCAGCAGCGTTTTTGGGACACTTCAAGAGACCCAGTACTTC. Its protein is CASSVFGTLQETQYF.

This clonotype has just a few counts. The CDR3 DNA reads TGTGCCAGCAGCTTAATACGCGAGACCTTCATACACTATGGCTACACCTTC. It specifies CASSLIRETFIHYGYTF. The rearrangement joins TRBV7-9 to TRBJ1-2; D unresolved. Trimming pared 2 bases from V and 3 bases from J, leaving 19 bases between. This CDR3 has 17 residues. Looked up from germline, CDR1 is SEHNR and CDR2 is FQNEAQ (reference sequence).

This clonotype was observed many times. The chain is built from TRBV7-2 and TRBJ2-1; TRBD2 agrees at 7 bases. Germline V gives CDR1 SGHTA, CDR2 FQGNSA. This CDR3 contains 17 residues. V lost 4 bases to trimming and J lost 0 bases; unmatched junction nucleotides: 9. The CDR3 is CASSSPAGAPSYNEQFF. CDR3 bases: TGTGCCAGCAGCTCCCCGGCGGGAGCCCCCTCCTACAATGAGCAGTTCTTC.

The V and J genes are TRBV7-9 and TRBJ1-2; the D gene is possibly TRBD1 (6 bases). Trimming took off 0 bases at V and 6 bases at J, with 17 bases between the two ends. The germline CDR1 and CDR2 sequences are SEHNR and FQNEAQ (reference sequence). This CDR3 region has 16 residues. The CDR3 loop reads CASSLAGDIDLHGYTF. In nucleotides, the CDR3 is TGTGCCAGCAGCTTAGCTGGGGACATAGATCTACATGGCTACACCTTC.

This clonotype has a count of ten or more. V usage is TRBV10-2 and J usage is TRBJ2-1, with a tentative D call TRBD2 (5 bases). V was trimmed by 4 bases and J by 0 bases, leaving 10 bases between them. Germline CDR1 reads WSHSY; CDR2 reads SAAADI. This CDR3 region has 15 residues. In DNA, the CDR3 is TGCGCCAGCAGTGTGCGGAGGAGCTCCTACAATGAGCAGTTCTTC. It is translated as CASSVRRSSYNEQFF.